This T cell receptor (beta chain) was sequenced during a study of blood T cell repertoires in COVID-19. V gave up 2 bases and J gave up 3 bases, with 5 bases separating them. The CDR3 consists of 13 residues. CDR1 is SGHVS, CDR2 FQNEAQ, per germline. Method: immunoSEQ multiplex PCR; TCRdb's copy keeps in-frame clones and lacks some. This sample yields around 450,000 clones, of which about 90% are seen a single time; 0.6% belongs to the top ten. The rearrangement uses TRBV7-8 and TRBJ1-3, with D unclear. The sample was PBMCs or T cells enriched from blood (not recorded which). The TCR was taken from a man between 18 and 35 years old who had recovered from COVID-19. The chain's CDR3 is CASSLTVGNTIYF. CDR3 DNA: TGTGCCAGCAGCTTAACGGTTGGAAACACCATATATTTT.